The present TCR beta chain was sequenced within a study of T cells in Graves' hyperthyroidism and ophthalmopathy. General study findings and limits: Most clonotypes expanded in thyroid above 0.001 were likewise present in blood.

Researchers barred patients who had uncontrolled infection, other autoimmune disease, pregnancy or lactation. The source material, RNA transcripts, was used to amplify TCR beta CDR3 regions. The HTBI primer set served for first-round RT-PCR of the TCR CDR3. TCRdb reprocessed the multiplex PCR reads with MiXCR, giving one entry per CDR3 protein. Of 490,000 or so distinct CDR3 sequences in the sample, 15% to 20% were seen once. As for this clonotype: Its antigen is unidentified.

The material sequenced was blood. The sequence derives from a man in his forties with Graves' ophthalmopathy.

CDR3: CASGLSSPLHF. CDR3 DNA: TGTGCTAGTGGTTTGAGTTCACCCCTCCACTTT. The chain has TRBV12-5 and TRBJ1-6; D gene ambiguous. Germline values: CDR1 LGHNT, CDR2 FRNRAP. The CDR3 is 11 amino acids. The germline V and J ends were trimmed by 2 bases and 9 bases, with 2 bases remaining between them.